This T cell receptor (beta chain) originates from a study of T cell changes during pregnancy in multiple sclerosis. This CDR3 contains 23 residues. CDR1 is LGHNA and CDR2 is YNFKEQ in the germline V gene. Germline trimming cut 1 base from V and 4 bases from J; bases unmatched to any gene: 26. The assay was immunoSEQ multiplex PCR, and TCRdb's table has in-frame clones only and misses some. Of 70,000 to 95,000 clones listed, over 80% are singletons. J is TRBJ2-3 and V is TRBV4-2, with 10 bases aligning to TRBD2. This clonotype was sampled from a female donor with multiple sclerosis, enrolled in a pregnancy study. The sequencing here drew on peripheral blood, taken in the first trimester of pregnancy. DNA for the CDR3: TGTGCCAGCAGCCAAGCAAAGAACGTTAAGAGCGGGGGGGCCGGGTATCCACCAGATACGCAGTATTTT. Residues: CASSQAKNVKSGGAGYPPDTQYF.